Following are 21 T cell receptor beta chains from one sample sequenced in a study of blood T cell repertoires in COVID-19. Repertoires were generated with immunoSEQ multiplex PCR, while TCRdb's copy carries only in-frame clones and drops some. The repertoire has about 160,000 clones, roughly 90% of them found once; the top ten carry around 4.6%. Sequenced sample: peripheral blood. These receptors were obtained from a young man with COVID-19, enrolled during active disease.

The J gene is TRBJ2-7, the V gene TRBV19, with D tentatively TRBD1 (7 bases). The germline V and J ends were trimmed by 5 bases and 3 bases, with 20 bases remaining between them. The CDR3 length is 16 residues. Looked up from germline, CDR1 is LNHDA and CDR2 is SQIVND (reference sequence). This chain's CDR3 is CASSFYRGSGFYEQYF. In nucleotides, the CDR3 is TGTGCCAGTAGTTTTTACAGGGGAAGCGGGTTCTACGAGCAGTACTTC.

The V gene is TRBV4-3, the J gene TRBJ1-5; tentatively, D is TRBD1 (6 bases). Trimming took 0 bases from V and 2 from J, leaving 8 bases between them. In germline, CDR1 is LGHNA, CDR2 YSLEER. There are 15 residues in the CDR3. The CDR3 protein is CASSQDEGGNQPQHF. In DNA, the CDR3 is TGCGCCAGCAGCCAAGATGAGGGGGGCAATCAGCCCCAGCATTTT.

The chain links TRBV7-9 to TRBJ1-2; D not certain. The CDR3 is made up of 14 amino acids. The V gene lost 4 bases and the J gene lost 6 bases, with 15 bases spanning the gap. From germline, CDR1 is SEHNR and CDR2 FQNEAQ (reference sequence). This chain's CDR3 is CASSSIFGVNGYTF. CDR3 coding DNA: TGTGCCAGCAGCTCGATCTTCGGGGTGAATGGCTACACCTTC. The full variable domain, completed using reference TRBV7-9 and TRBJ1-2, is DTGVSQNPRHKITKRGQNVTFRCDPISEHNRLYWYRQTLGQGPEFLTYFQNEAQLEKSRLLSDRFSAERPKGSFSTLEIQRTEQGDSAMYLCASSSIFGVNGYTFGSGTRLTVV.

This chain connects TRBV6-5 to TRBJ1-2; D is possibly TRBD1 (5 bases). V lost 0 bases to trimming and J lost 2 bases, with 7 bases between them. CDR3 length: 14 amino acids. The germline V gene encodes CDR1 MNHEY and CDR2 SVGAGI. The CDR3 loop reads CASSYSAGNYGYTF. In nucleotides, the CDR3 is TGTGCCAGCAGTTACTCGGCAGGGAACTATGGCTACACCTTC.

This rearrangement joins TRBV7-3 to TRBJ2-3; TRBD2 is a possible D gene (5 bases). V lost 2 bases and J lost 0, with 9 bases in between. This CDR3 has 15 amino acids. Per germline, CDR1 SGHTA and CDR2 FQGTGA. DNA of the CDR3: TGTGCCAGCAGCTTAGAGGGTAGGAGCACAGATACGCAGTATTTT. Protein sequence: CASSLEGRSTDTQYF.

The rearrangement uses TRBV28 and TRBJ1-4; D is unresolved. Trimming took off 3 bases at V and 4 bases at J, with 9 bases between the two ends. Germline values: CDR1 MDHEN, CDR2 SYDVKM. The CDR3 covers 14 residues. The CDR3 DNA is TGTGCCAGCAGTTTGGGAGGAGTTAATGAAAAACTGTTTTTT. Its translation is CASSLGGVNEKLFF.

The J gene is TRBJ2-1, the V gene TRBV6-5, with 7 nucleotides matching TRBD1. This CDR3 has 15 amino acids. J lost 6 bases, V lost 2 bases, and 7 bases had no gene match. Per germline, CDR1 MNHEY and CDR2 SVGAGI. The CDR3 region is CASSYREGASNEQFF. CDR3 nucleotide sequence: TGTGCCAGCAGTTACAGAGAGGGGGCAAGCAATGAGCAGTTCTTC.

The chain carries TRBV7-9 and TRBJ2-7; TRBD1 agrees at 9 bases. In germline, CDR1 is SEHNR, CDR2 FQNEAQ (reference sequence). The V and J ends lost 2 bases and 2 bases, in that order; junction bases with no gene match: 4. CDR3 size: 15 residues. The CDR3 nucleotides read TGTGCCAGCAGCTTAAGAGGGACAGGGACCTACGAGCAGTACTTC. Amino acids: CASSLRGTGTYEQYF.

This chain joins TRBV7-8 and TRBJ2-7, with D perhaps matching TRBD2 (5 bases). Per germline, CDR1 SGHVS and CDR2 FQNEAQ. Trimming took off 5 bases at V and 6 bases at J, with 14 bases between the two ends. This CDR3 is 13 amino acids long. The CDR3 DNA reads as TGTGCCAGCAGCCCATCCCCGGGGATCGAGCAGTACTTC. Its translation is CASSPSPGIEQYF.

The chain couples TRBV29-1 to TRBJ1-5; TRBD1 matches at 8 bases. Germline loops: CDR1 SQVTM, CDR2 ANQGSEA. The CDR3 runs 13 residues. Losses at the gene ends were 4 bases for V and 4 bases for J; bases not matched to a gene: 3. In DNA form, the CDR3 reads TGCAGCGTTGGACAGGGGTTAAATCAGCCCCAGCATTTT. Its translation is CSVGQGLNQPQHF. Filled out from reference TRBV29-1 and TRBJ1-5, the complete variable domain reads SAVISQKPSRDICQRGTSLTIQCQVDSQVTMMFWYRQQPGQSLTLIATANQGSEATYESGFVIDKFPISRPNLTFSTLTVSNMSPEDSSIYLCSVGQGLNQPQHFGDGTRLSIL.

The chain has TRBV6-5 and TRBJ2-7; 8 positions agree with TRBD2. Per the germline V gene, CDR1 is MNHEY and CDR2 is SVGAGI. CDR3 length: 15 amino acids. Trimming cost V 5 bases and J 0 bases; bases outside gene matches: 6. The CDR3 DNA reads as TGTGCCAGCAGTACGACTAGCGAGAGCTCCTACGAGCAGTACTTC. It is translated as CASSTTSESSYEQYF.

This chain connects TRBV19 to TRBJ1-1; the match to TRBD1 covers 10 bases. This CDR3 is 13 amino acids long. CDR1 and CDR2 from the germline V gene are LNHDA and SQIVND (reference sequence). Trimming cost V 10 bases and J 4 bases; bases outside gene matches: 6. The CDR3 bases are TGTGCCACCCGGGACAGGGGTTTCACTGAAGCTTTCTTT. It codes for CATRDRGFTEAFF.

V usage is TRBV27 and J usage is TRBJ2-2; 7 bases agree with TRBD1. V trimming: 3 bases; J trimming: 5 bases; junction bases outside the gene matches: 9. Germline CDR1 and CDR2: MNHEY and SMNVEV (reference sequence). The CDR3 runs to 16 residues. The CDR3 spells CASSLLTGVRTGELFF. Written as DNA, the CDR3 is TGTGCCAGCAGTTTGCTCACAGGGGTTAGAACCGGGGAGCTGTTTTTT.

The chain is built from TRBV5-6 and TRBJ2-7, with a weak D call TRBD1 (6 bases). Germline V gene sequence: CDR1 SGHDT, CDR2 YYEEEE. This CDR3 is 13 amino acids long. Trimming pared 2 bases from V and 0 bases from J, leaving 6 bases between. CDR3 sequence (DNA): TGTGCCAGCAGCTTACAGGGCTCCTACGAGCAGTACTTC. This codes for CASSLQGSYEQYF.

This clone has a single count. This chain uses TRBV18 with TRBJ2-7; 8 nucleotides align to TRBD2. With 4 bases clipped from V and 5 bases from J, the junction kept 4 bases outside the gene matches. This CDR3 spans 13 amino acids. Germline CDR1 and CDR2: KGHSH and LQKENI. The CDR3 loop reads CASSQSGSHEQYF. In DNA, the CDR3 is TGTGCCAGCTCACAAAGCGGGAGCCACGAGCAGTACTTC.

A word on this clone: Within the sample, other DNA sequences also encode this same CDR3. The chain has TRBV18 and TRBJ1-1; no clear D gene. V lost 2 bases and J lost 3, with 7 bases in between. Looked up from germline, CDR1 is KGHSH and CDR2 is LQKENI. This CDR3 comprises 13 residues. Here the CDR3 reads CASSPSGDTEAFF. CDR3 DNA sequence: TGTGCCAGCTCACCATCGGGTGACACTGAAGCTTTCTTT.

The genes are TRBV5-8 and TRBJ1-1; 11 bases are a match to TRBD1. CDR3 length equals 17 residues. V shed 4 bases, J shed 0 bases, and the junction held 8 bases outside the gene matches. Germline V gene sequence: CDR1 SGHTS, CDR2 YDEGEE. In nucleotides, the CDR3 is TGTGCCAGCAGCCCGCCGGGACAGGGGGGTCTGAACACTGAAGCTTTCTTT. As protein: CASSPPGQGGLNTEAFF. The variable domain in full, with the rest retrieved from reference TRBV5-8 and TRBJ1-1, is EAGVTQSPTHLIKTRGQQATLRCSPISGHTSVYWYQQALGLGLQFLLWYDEGEERNRGNFPPRFSGRQFPNYSSELNVNALELEDSALYLCASSPPGQGGLNTEAFFGQGTRLTVV.

The chain employs TRBV6-5 and TRBJ2-7; TRBD2 aligns across 8 bases. The V gene end was trimmed by 4 bases and the J gene end by 5 bases; junction bases not matched to a gene: 13. This CDR3 has 16 amino acids. The germline CDR1 and CDR2 sequences are MNHEY and SVGAGI. The CDR3 reads CASSSLTGGRVHEQYF. In DNA, the CDR3 is TGTGCCAGCAGTTCGCTGACGGGGGGGCGGGTCCACGAGCAGTACTTC.

The chain carries TRBV28 and TRBJ1-2; TRBD1 matches 9 bases. The CDR3 is 15 residues long. Germline V gene sequence: CDR1 MDHEN, CDR2 SYDVKM. V shed 6 bases and J 3 bases; nucleotides not matched to a gene: 8. In nucleotides, the CDR3 is TGTGCCAGCAGACGACTACAGGGGGCGGACTATGGCTACACCTTC. It codes for CASRRLQGADYGYTF.

The rearrangement uses TRBV19 and TRBJ2-2; TRBD2 is a possible D gene (6 bases). CDR1 and CDR2 (germline): LNHDA, SQIVND (reference sequence). Trimming stripped 5 bases from V and 5 bases from J, with 15 bases between. This CDR3 is built from 15 residues. CDR3 sequence (DNA): TGTGCCAGTAGTGACGGAGGGAGCAATACCGGGGAGCTGTTTTTT. It yields the protein CASSDGGSNTGELFF.

The chain couples TRBV7-2 to TRBJ1-3; D is unclear. Between the trimmed V and J ends, which lost 4 bases and 0 bases, there was a span of 10 bases. Germline V gene sequence: CDR1 SGHTA, CDR2 FQGNSA. The CDR3 is 15 residues long. The CDR3 DNA reads as TGTGCCAGCAGCTGGCACAGAGACTCTGGAAACACCATATATTTT. Translation gives CASSWHRDSGNTIYF. Variable domain in full (rest from reference TRBV7-2 and TRBJ1-3): GAGVSQSPSNKVTEKGKDVELRCDPISGHTALYWYRQSLGQGLEFLIYFQGNSAPDKSGLPSDRFSAERTGGSVSTLTIQRTQQEDSAVYLCASSWHRDSGNTIYFGEGSWLTVV.